Included here is one T cell receptor beta chain sequence, with context. Source study methods: Amplification of reference gene primers was used by the study to estimate nucleated cell counts. Profiling relied on immunoSEQ multiplex PCR, and the TCRdb table lists in-frame clones only, not all of them. V, J and clone size reflect that table, while D and trimming were determined from the DNA. The repertoire holds approximately 160,000 clones, with over 75% as singletons. Per the germline V gene, CDR1 is GTSNPN and CDR2 is SVGIG (reference sequence). This CDR3 is built from 14 residues. Trimming took 5 bases from V and 9 from J; bases not matched to a gene: 10. The data were obtained in a study of blood T cell repertoires in COVID-19. The wider study: The United States, Italy and Spain supplied acute and convalescent COVID-19 samples. T cells, B-cell-depleted T cells, or PBMCs provided the cDNA or gDNA that served as material.

This chain joins TRBV30 and TRBJ1-2; TRBD1 aligns across 12 bases. Sequencing was done on a sample of peripheral blood. The TCR originated in a man in his sixties who had recovered from COVID-19. The CDR3 spells CAWPGGQGASSYTF. As DNA, the CDR3 is TGTGCCTGGCCTGGGGGACAGGGGGCGTCCAGCTACACCTTC.